The rows below give T cell receptor beta chains drawn from one sample of a study of post-analysis software for immune sequencing data. Via MiXCR, TCRdb re-called the PCR reads, giving one row per CDR3 protein. The table shows about 540,000 distinct CDR3 sequences, with approximately 31% occurring only once. Sequencing was carried out using blood. The receptors stem from a girl aged 2 to 17 with multiple sclerosis. The CDR3 runs from the conserved cysteine through the conserved F or W. Fields, in order: clone size, V gene, D gene, J gene, CDR3 DNA, CDR3 protein. D genes are given only for firm matches. Not all rows give a size; the values are once, few, many and, for expanded clones, a class.

>.|TRBV2|.|TRBJ1-2
TGTGCCAGCAGCCGGTCTCGAGGCTACACCTTC
CASSRSRGYTF
>.|TRBV7-9|TRBD2|TRBJ2-1
TGTGCCAGCAGTATCGTTGCGGGGGACTACAATGAGCAGTTCTTC
CASSIVAGDYNEQFF
>few|TRBV21-1|.|TRBJ2-3
TGTGCCAGCAGCAAAGCGCCGGGCGGTGCGTATAGCACAGATACGCAGTATTTT
CASSKAPGGAYSTDTQYF
>few|TRBV7-9|.|TRBJ2-1
TGTGTCAGCAGCTTAGGACAGTACAATGAGCAGTTCTTC
CVSSLGQYNEQFF
>.|TRBV5-1|.|TRBJ1-4
TGCGCCAGCAGCTTGGGGACAGATTCCAATGAAAAACTGTTTTTT
CASSLGTDSNEKLFF
>few|TRBV6-1|TRBD2|TRBJ2-3
TGTGCCAGCAGTACCCGTCAGCTAGCGGGGATCACAGATACGCAGTATTTT
CASSTRQLAGITDTQYF
>once|TRBV5-1|TRBD1|TRBJ1-1
TGCGCCAGCAGCGTACGGACAGGGAGTCAGAACACTGAAGCTTTCTTT
CASSVRTGSQNTEAFF
>many|TRBV29-1|.|TRBJ2-7
TGCAGCGTTGCGGTCGGGGGCTACGAGCAGTACTTC
CSVAVGGYEQYF
>few|TRBV12-3/TRBV12-4|.|TRBJ2-1
TGTGCCACCTCAGGGATCTCCTACAATGAGCAGTTCTTC
CATSGISYNEQFF
>.|TRBV7-8|.|TRBJ2-7
TGTGCCAGCAGCGAGGGCTGGGACGAGCAGTACTTC
CASSEGWDEQYF
>.|TRBV29-1|TRBD1|TRBJ1-5
TGCAGCGCAGGACAGGCTAATCAGCCCCAGCATTTT
CSAGQANQPQHF
>.|TRBV4-1|.|TRBJ1-4
TGCGCCAGCAGCCGAGGATCGGACAGCCGTGAAAAACTGTTTTTT
CASSRGSDSREKLFF
>.|TRBV6-6|.|TRBJ1-1
TGTGCCAGCACCACCGGCCCCCGGTCTGCTTTCTTT
CASTTGPRSAFF
>.|TRBV15|.|TRBJ2-3
TGTGCCACAGCTAGGGGCACCGTCTTAGGAGATACGCAGTATTTT
CATARGTVLGDTQYF
>.|TRBV7-2|.|TRBJ1-6
TGTGCCAGCAGCTTAGTACAGAATAATTCACCCCTCCACTTT
CASSLVQNNSPLHF
>.|TRBV6-6|TRBD1|TRBJ2-5
TGTGCCAGCACCGAACAGGGGTCCGTACTTGGGCAGTACTTC
CASTEQGSVLGQYF
>few|TRBV19|.|TRBJ2-1
TGTGCCAGTAGCGACCCATACTACAATGAGCAGTTCTTC
CASSDPYYNEQFF
>.|TRBV7-2|.|TRBJ1-5
TGTGCCAGCAGCTTACTACAGGAGTACAATCAGCCCCAGCATTTT
CASSLLQEYNQPQHF
>.|TRBV19|TRBD2|TRBJ2-3
TGTGCCAGTAGTATAACTAGCGGGAGCACAGATACGCAGTATTTT
CASSITSGSTDTQYF
>.|TRBV20-1|TRBD2|TRBJ2-5
TGCAGTGCCCTGCGTCCCCTTAGCGGGGTCAACCAAGAGACCCAGTACTTC
CSALRPLSGVNQETQYF
>.|TRBV2|.|TRBJ2-1
TGTGCCAGCAGGAAAGGACACCCGGCCTCGAATGAGCAGTTCTTC
CASRKGHPASNEQFF
>many|TRBV24-1|TRBD1|TRBJ2-1
TGTGCCACCAGCGGGACAGGTTACAATGAGCAGTTCTTC
CATSGTGYNEQFF
>once|TRBV20-1|TRBD2|TRBJ2-1
TGCAGTGCTAGACAGAGCGGGGGACGCTACAATGAGCAGTTCTTC
CSARQSGGRYNEQFF
>.|TRBV5-1|TRBD1|TRBJ2-7
TGCGCCAGCAGCTTGGCCAACGGACAGGGAACACACGAGCAGTACTTC
CASSLANGQGTHEQYF
>.|TRBV20-1|.|TRBJ2-1
TGCAGTGCTGCAGACCTGAAAGGAATGGATGAGCAGTTCTTC
CSAADLKGMDEQFF
>many|TRBV7-2|TRBD1|TRBJ2-7
TGTGCCAGCAGCTTGGACAGGGCCATCAGCTCCTACGAGCAGTACTTC
CASSLDRAISSYEQYF
>once|TRBV7-3|.|TRBJ2-2
TGTGCCAGCAGCTTAACAGACACCGGGGAACTGTTTTTT
CASSLTDTGELFF
>.|TRBV6-5|.|TRBJ1-1
TGTGCCAGCAGTTACTCACCCAGGGAGGGCACTGAAGCTTTCTTT
CASSYSPREGTEAFF